These T cell receptor beta chains were read from a single sample in a study of Graves' ophthalmopathy and Graves' hyperthyroidism. One entry per CDR3 protein results from TCRdb running MiXCR on the multiplex PCR reads. The sample yields under 350,000 distinct CDR3 sequences, roughly 16% seen once. The sequencing sample was made of peripheral blood. All receptors derive from an adult man with Graves' ophthalmopathy. CDR3s include the opening cysteine and the closing phenylalanine or tryptophan. D genes are given only for firm matches. A row's size may be missing; if present it is once, few, many or a size class.

15 | TRBD1 | TRBJ2-7 | TRBV5-1 | many | TGCGCCAGCAGCTTGGGACAGGGGAGTAACTACGAGCAGTACTTC | CASSLGQGSNYEQYF
15 | NA | TRBJ1-5 | TRBV6-1 | once | TGTGCCAGCAGTGAGGATCGCATCGGAAATCAGCCCCAGCATTTT | CASSEDRIGNQPQHF
14 | NA | TRBJ1-1 | TRBV7-9 | many | TGTGCCAGCAGCTTAGAGGTCAGTGGAACTGAAGCTTTCTTT | CASSLEVSGTEAFF
17 | TRBD2 | TRBJ2-5 | TRBV27 | NA | TGTGCCAGCAGCAGGGCGCCGGGGGGGTACCGTCAAGAGACCCAGTACTTC | CASSRAPGGYRQETQYF
12 | TRBD2 | TRBJ2-2 | TRBV19 | many | TGTGCCACGGGACTAGCGGCCGGGGAGCTGTTTTTT | CATGLAAGELFF
13 | NA | TRBJ2-5 | TRBV6-1 | NA | TGTGCCAGCACACGGGGACACCAAGAGACCCAGTGCTTC | CASTRGHQETQCF
13 | NA | TRBJ1-6 | TRBV7-9 | many | TGTGCCAGCAGCACGGGGCAAGGTTCACCCCTCCACTTT | CASSTGQGSPLHF
14 | TRBD1 | TRBJ1-1 | TRBV13 | many | TGTGCCAGCAGCTTAACCGACAGGGCCACTGAAGCTTTCTTT | CASSLTDRATEAFF
15 | TRBD2 | TRBJ2-7 | TRBV5-1 | many | TGCGCCAGCAGCTTGGTAAGCGGGAGTGTATACGAGCAGTACTTC | CASSLVSGSVYEQYF
14 | TRBD1 | TRBJ2-7 | TRBV5-1 | many | TGCGCCAGCACGCTGGGACAGAGTGACTACGAGCAGTACTTC | CASTLGQSDYEQYF
17 | TRBD2 | TRBJ2-7 | TRBV15 | NA | TGTGCCACCAGCAGAGTAAATCGGCGGGGGACCCTCTACGGGCAGTACTTC | CATSRVNRRGTLYGQYF
12 | NA | TRBJ1-1 | TRBV6-1 | many | TGTGCCAGCAGCGAGGTGAACACTGAAGCTTTCTTT | CASSEVNTEAFF
15 | TRBD2 | TRBJ2-5 | TRBV29-1 | NA | TGCAGCGTGAGGACTAGCGGGGGCCGGGAGGGGACCCAGTACTTC | CSVRTSGGREGTQYF
17 | NA | TRBJ2-5 | TRBV30 | many | TGTGCCTGGACCCGCGGGACTTCTTTTTCTCGCTGGGAGACCCAGTACTTC | CAWTRGTSFSRWETQYF
17 | TRBD1 | TRBJ1-3 | TRBV5-1 | many | TGCGCCAGCAGCCCCGGTGGGACAGAATTCTCTGGAAACACCATATATTTT | CASSPGGTEFSGNTIYF
15 | TRBD1 | TRBJ1-1 | TRBV9 | many | TGTGCCAGCAGCGTAGGCAGGGGGCAGAGCACTGAAGCTTTCTTT | CASSVGRGQSTEAFF
14 | NA | TRBJ2-2 | TRBV6-1 | many | TGTGCCAGCAGCGAGCTGCGTGGCACCGGGGAGCTGTTTTTT | CASSELRGTGELFF
12 | NA | TRBJ1-5 | TRBV30 | many | TGTGCCTGGAGTGGGGGCAGTCAGCCCCAGCATTTT | CAWSGGSQPQHF
19 | NA | TRBJ1-5 | TRBV6-1 | NA | TGTGCCAGCAGTGAAGGTGTATGGGGACACTCCAATAGCAATCAGCCCCAGCATTTT | CASSEGVWGHSNSNQPQHF
11 | NA | TRBJ1-2 | TRBV5-5 | many | TGTGCCAGCAGCTTGAACTGGGGCTACACCTTC | CASSLNWGYTF
13 | NA | TRBJ2-2 | TRBV12-3/TRBV12-4 | many | TGTGCCAGCCTCGGACAGCCCGGCGGGGAGCTGTTTTTT | CASLGQPGGELFF
16 | NA | TRBJ1-1 | TRBV11-2 | many | TGTGCCAGCAGCTTAAGTAGAGAGACGGGGGGCACTGAAGCTTTCTTT | CASSLSRETGGTEAFF
14 | NA | TRBJ1-5 | TRBV6-2/TRBV6-3 | many | TGTGCCAGCAGTTACCCCGGGAAAGGTCAGCCCCAGCATTTT | CASSYPGKGQPQHF
12 | TRBD1 | TRBJ1-5 | TRBV30 | many | TGTGCCTCCAGGGGGTCGGGTCAGCCCCAGCATTTT | CASRGSGQPQHF
13 | TRBD1 | TRBJ1-2 | TRBV4-2 | many | TGTGCCAGCAGCTTAGACAGGGGTGACAGCTACACCTTC | CASSLDRGDSYTF
15 | NA | TRBJ2-5 | TRBV27 | many | TGTGCCAGCAGTAAGGTTCGGAATTCAGGGGAGACCCAGTACTTC | CASSKVRNSGETQYF
14 | NA | TRBJ1-1 | TRBV5-1 | many | TGCGCCAGCAGCTTGGTAGGCTGGGACACTGAAGCTTTCTTT | CASSLVGWDTEAFF
16 | TRBD1 | TRBJ2-5 | TRBV6-2/TRBV6-3 | few | TGTGCCAGCAGTTATCCCAGGGACAGCCGCCGGGAGACCCAGTACTTC | CASSYPRDSRRETQYF
16 | TRBD2 | TRBJ2-7 | TRBV11-1 | NA | TGTGCCAGCAGCGCGCCTAGCGGGAGGGCCGGGTACGAGCAGTACTTC | CASSAPSGRAGYEQYF
14 | NA | TRBJ1-5 | TRBV19 | many | TGTGCCAGTAGTATAGGGTCGGCCTCGAAGCCCCAGCATTTT | CASSIGSASKPQHF
13 | NA | TRBJ1-5 | TRBV6-5 | many | TGTGCCACCAGCAGGGCTAACAATCAGCCCCAGCATTTT | CATSRANNQPQHF
16 | TRBD1 | TRBJ1-2 | TRBV5-1 | many | TGCGCCAGCAGCTTGGGGGGACAGGGCCAGAACTATGGCTACACCTTC | CASSLGGQGQNYGYTF
15 | NA | TRBJ1-1 | TRBV27 | many | TGTGCCAGCAGAGAGGGTGACGAAGCGGACACTGAAGCTTTCTTT | CASREGDEADTEAFF
17 | TRBD1 | TRBJ1-6 | TRBV25-1 | many | TGTGCCAGCAGACGATCGACAGGGACCTCCTATAATTCACCCCTCCACTTT | CASRRSTGTSYNSPLHF
12 | TRBD1 | TRBJ1-2 | TRBV30 | many | TGTGCCTTGACAGGGGGCGCGGGCGGCTACACCTTC | CALTGGAGGYTF
16 | NA | TRBJ1-2 | TRBV4-1 | many | TGCGCCAGCAGCCAAGATTTGAGGGGAAGAGGATCTGGCTACACCTTC | CASSQDLRGRGSGYTF
14 | NA | TRBJ1-1 | TRBV6-5 | few | TGTGCCAGCAGTTACCAGGGATTTTCCACTGAAGCTTTCTTT | CASSYQGFSTEAFF
20 | NA | TRBJ2-6 | TRBV28 | many | TGTGCCAGCAGTTTATTCCCTCTTGGGAGAGCTAGGGCTGGGGCCAACGTCCTGACTTTC | CASSLFPLGRARAGANVLTF
15 | NA | TRBJ2-5 | TRBV20-1 | many | TGCAGTGCTAGAGTGGCAGGGGTACTTCAAGAGACCCAGTACTTC | CSARVAGVLQETQYF
15 | NA | TRBJ1-6 | TRBV7-9 | many | TGTGCCAGCAGCCCTCTCGGGACTCGGGATTCACCCCTCCACTTT | CASSPLGTRDSPLHF
11 | NA | TRBJ1-1 | TRBV25-1 | many | TGTGCCAGCAGTAGGCCAGGCAGAGCTTTCTTT | CASSRPGRAFF
15 | NA | TRBJ1-1 | TRBV10-3 | NA | TGTGCCATCAGTGAGTGGGTAGGCCAGAACACTGAAGCTTACTTT | CAISEWVGQNTEAYF
13 | NA | TRBJ1-1 | TRBV6-1 | many | TGTGCCAGCAGTGTCAAAGCGAACACTGAAGCTTTCTTT | CASSVKANTEAFF